This T cell receptor (beta chain) was captured in a study of beta chain features in type 1 diabetes (dated by TCRdb to the late 2010s). Background on the whole study: Mean age, gender distribution, total cell number and subset yield did not differ between patients and healthy donors. In the study, recently diagnosed type 1 diabetes patients and matched healthy donors were compared on the TCRB repertoires of their sorted circulating CD4+ T cell subsets. A total of some 100,000,000 sorted cells were examined across all samples, and the number of cells per subset was strongly correlated with RNA yield. Whereas all 28 donors provided naive and central memory subsets, regulatory and stem cell-like memory subsets were isolated from just 8 patients and roughly eight healthy donors. General conclusions and limits of the study: At VDJ recombination sites, patients with type 1 diabetes made fewer insertions and deleted more nucleotides, a pattern implying thymic rearrangement abnormalities. Naive, central memory and regulatory TCRB repertoires appeared to be more alike among patients than among healthy donors. A moderate but significant shortening of TCRB CDR3 length was observed in type 1 diabetes patients in all four CD4+ subsets. HLA sub-analyses involved small numbers of individuals, so any influence of HLA type on TCRB rearrangement remained unresolved. PCR might favor shorter templates, but patient and control samples were amplified and corrected together, so any skew would affect both groups equally. Because cDNA rather than genomic DNA was sequenced, highly expressing activated cells could have been over-represented, although no difference in activation and CD3 levels was found between groups.

Each donor gave one peripheral blood draw, approximately 100 mL on average, collected into heparinised tubes. Naive, central memory, regulatory and stem cell-like memory CD4+ T cells were sorted on a BD FACSAria II using a panel including CD45RO, CCR7, CD25, CD127, CD95 and CD27. Every sorted population had a purity above 95%. Right away, PBMCs were isolated by Lymphoprep density gradient centrifugation and were stained directly, with no culture step. So that batch effects would be minimized, each experiment stained and sorted samples in pairs, pairing one healthy donor with one patient. Points on this clone: This clone's antigen is unknown. No base quality values were provided; no much bigger clone lies one nucleotide off.

All of the isolated RNA was reverse transcribed with the High Capacity cDNA Reverse Transcription Kit, so expressed TCRB transcripts were sequenced. Deep immunoSEQ sequencing was applied to naive, central memory and regulatory T cell samples, giving an average of roughly 3.5 million total reads per sample. Sorted cells were lysed in RLT buffer, and RNA was extracted using DNase-treated RNeasy Micro or Mini kits according to cell number. To prevent cross-contamination, each cell subset was processed individually, whereas patient and healthy donor samples were processed jointly. Using the immunoSEQ multiplex PCR, TCRB sequences were amplified from cDNA into 87-bp fragments spanning the CDR3 region. Sequencing of the amplicons was performed on the Illumina HiSeq platform. The authors processed their data as follows. Synthetic template baselines were used to correct PCR bias computationally, reads within Hamming distance 2 were collapsed together, and singletons that could not be merged were discarded. Reads were aligned against IMGT so that V, D and J genes, CDR3 length and insertions or deletions at six rearrangement sites could be assigned. Clonotype counts were normalized to sorted cell number within each subset before computing true diversity and Gini coefficients with the tcR R package. The overlap coefficient, calculated on TCRB nucleotide sequences, was used to measure repertoire sharing. As a proxy for the pre-selection repertoire, out-of-frame TCRB sequences from naive cells were analyzed. TCRdb mirrors the immuneACCESS table, restricted to in-frame sequences. Some clones are absent from its copies; in checked studies, under half trace to an unresolved V gene, and the reason for the others is unknown. The V and J calls and clone size come from that table; D and trimming were worked out from the DNA. Within this sample are 810,000 or so clones, with roughly a sixth of them counted one time only. Together, the top ten hold 0.023% of the sample.

The trim is 0 bases for V and 0 bases for J, with a gap of 12 bases between the germline ends. CDR1 MNHEY and CDR2 SVGAGI were looked up in the germline V gene. From the cysteine up to the phenylalanine, the CDR3 has a length of 16 residues. Just the 48-base CDR3 DNA is kept, in frame starting at base 1. This clonotype was sampled from a woman under 30 in good health. The rearrangement combines TRBV6-5 with TRBJ2-7, with TRBD1 perhaps the D gene, on 5 matching bases. Material for sequencing was naive CD4+ T cells from blood. This sample's cell subset or site label indicates: true naive CD4+ T cells. The DNA sequence is as follows: TGTGCCAGCAGTTACTCGATAGGACAAGACTCCTACGAGCAGTACTTC. It codes for CASSYSIGQDSYEQYF.